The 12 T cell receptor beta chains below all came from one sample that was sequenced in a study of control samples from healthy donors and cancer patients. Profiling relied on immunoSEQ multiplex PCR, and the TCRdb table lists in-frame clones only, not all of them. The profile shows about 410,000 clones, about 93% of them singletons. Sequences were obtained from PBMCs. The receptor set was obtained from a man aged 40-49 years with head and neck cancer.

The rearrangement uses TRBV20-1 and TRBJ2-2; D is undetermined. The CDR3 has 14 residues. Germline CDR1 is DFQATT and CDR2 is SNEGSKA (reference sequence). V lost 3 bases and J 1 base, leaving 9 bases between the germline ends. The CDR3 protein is CSASSPENTGELFF. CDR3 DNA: TGCAGTGCTAGTAGTCCGGAGAACACCGGGGAGCTGTTTTTT.

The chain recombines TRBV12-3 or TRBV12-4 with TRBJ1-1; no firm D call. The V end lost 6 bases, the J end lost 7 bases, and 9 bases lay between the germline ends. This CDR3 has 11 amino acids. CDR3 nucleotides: TGTGCCAGCAGCATTGTGGGTGAAGCTTTCTTT. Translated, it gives CASSIVGEAFF.

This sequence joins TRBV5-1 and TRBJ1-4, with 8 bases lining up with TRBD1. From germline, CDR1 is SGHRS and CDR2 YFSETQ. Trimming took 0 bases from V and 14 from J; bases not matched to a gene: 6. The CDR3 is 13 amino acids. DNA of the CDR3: TGCGCCAGCAGCTTGGGAGGACAGGGAGGTCTGTTTTTT. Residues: CASSLGGQGGLFF.

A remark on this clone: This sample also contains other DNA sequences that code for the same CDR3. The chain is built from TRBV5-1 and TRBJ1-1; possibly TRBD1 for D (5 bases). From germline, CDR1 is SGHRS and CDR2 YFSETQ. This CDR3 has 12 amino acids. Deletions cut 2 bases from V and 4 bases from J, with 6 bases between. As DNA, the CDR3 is TGCGCCAGCAGCTTCGGGGGCACTGAAGCTTTCTTT. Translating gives CASSFGGTEAFF.

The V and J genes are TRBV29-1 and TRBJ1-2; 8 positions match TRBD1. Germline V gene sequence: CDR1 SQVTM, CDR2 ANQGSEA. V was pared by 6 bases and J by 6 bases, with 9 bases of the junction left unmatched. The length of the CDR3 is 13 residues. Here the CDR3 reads CSVRDRPGDGYTF. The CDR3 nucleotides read TGCAGCGTGAGGGACAGGCCGGGTGATGGCTACACCTTC.

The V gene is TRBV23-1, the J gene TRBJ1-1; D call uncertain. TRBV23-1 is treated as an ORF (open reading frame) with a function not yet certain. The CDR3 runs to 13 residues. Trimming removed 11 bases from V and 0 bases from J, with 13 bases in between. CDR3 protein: CAASHGLNTEAFF. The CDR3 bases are TGCGCCGCAAGTCACGGATTGAACACTGAAGCTTTCTTT.

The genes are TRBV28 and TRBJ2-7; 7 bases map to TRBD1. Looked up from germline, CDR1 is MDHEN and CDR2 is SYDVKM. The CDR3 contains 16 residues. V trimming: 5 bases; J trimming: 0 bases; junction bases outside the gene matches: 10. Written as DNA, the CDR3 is TGTGCCAGCAGTGCAATACCGGGACAGAGCTCCTACGAGCAGTACTTC. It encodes CASSAIPGQSSYEQYF. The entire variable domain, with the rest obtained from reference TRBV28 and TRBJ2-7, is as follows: DVKVTQSSRYLVKRTGEKVFLECVQDMDHENMFWYRQDPGLGLRLIYFSYDVKMKEKGDIPEGYSVSREKKERFSLILESASTNQTSMYLCASSAIPGQSSYEQYFGPGTRLTVT.

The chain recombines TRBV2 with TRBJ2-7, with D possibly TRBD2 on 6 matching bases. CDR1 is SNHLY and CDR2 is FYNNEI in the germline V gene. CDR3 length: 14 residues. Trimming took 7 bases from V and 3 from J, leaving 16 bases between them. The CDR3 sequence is CASTTPGVYYEQYF. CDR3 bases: TGTGCCAGCACCACCCCGGGGGTCTACTACGAGCAGTACTTC.

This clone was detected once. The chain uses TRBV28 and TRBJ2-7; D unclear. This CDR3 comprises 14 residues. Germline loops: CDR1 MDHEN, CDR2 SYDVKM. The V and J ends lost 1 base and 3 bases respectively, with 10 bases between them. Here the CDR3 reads CASSLFDPDYEQYF. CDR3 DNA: TGTGCCAGCAGTTTATTTGACCCTGACTACGAGCAGTACTTC.

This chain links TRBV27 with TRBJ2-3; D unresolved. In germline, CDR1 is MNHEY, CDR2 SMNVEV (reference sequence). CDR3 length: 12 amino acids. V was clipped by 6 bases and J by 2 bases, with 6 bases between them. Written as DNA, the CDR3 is TGTGCCAGCAGCCCCACCACAGATACGCAGTATTTT. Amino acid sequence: CASSPTTDTQYF.

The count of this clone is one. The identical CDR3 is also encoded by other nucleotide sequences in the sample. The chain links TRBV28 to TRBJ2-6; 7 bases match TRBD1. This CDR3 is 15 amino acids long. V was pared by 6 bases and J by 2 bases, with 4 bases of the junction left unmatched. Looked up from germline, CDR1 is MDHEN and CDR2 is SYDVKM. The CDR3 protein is CASRPTGAGANVLTF. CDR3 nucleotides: TGTGCCAGCAGGCCAACAGGGGCTGGGGCCAACGTCCTGACTTTC.

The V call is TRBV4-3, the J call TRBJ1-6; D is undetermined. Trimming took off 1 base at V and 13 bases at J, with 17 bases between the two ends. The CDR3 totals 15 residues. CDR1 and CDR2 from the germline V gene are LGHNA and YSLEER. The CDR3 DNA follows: TGCGCCAGCAGCCAAGGCCCCCCAGAGGCCCGTCCCCTCCACTTT. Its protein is CASSQGPPEARPLHF.